The clone carrying this T cell receptor (beta chain) was seen a few times. Antigen specificity is unknown. cDNA libraries of TCR beta carried unique molecular identifiers. TCRdb used MiXCR to reprocess the PCR reads, holding one entry per CDR3 protein. The data show 550,000 to 700,000 distinct CDR3 sequences, roughly two fifths seen once. The data derive from a study of post-analysis software for immune sequencing data. The germline V gene encodes CDR1 MNHNY and CDR2 SVGAGI (reference sequence). This CDR3 region has 12 residues. Trimming took 4 bases from V and 6 from J, leaving 10 bases between them. Findings of the study overall: Under the F measure, samples that were prepared in one batch clustered strongly together. With TRBV5-6, TRBV5-1 and TRBV20-1 included, 4 to 6 TRBV segments were more frequent in patients than in controls.

This receptor was taken from a girl under 18 with multiple sclerosis. Sequenced input: blood. The rearrangement joins TRBV6-6 to TRBJ2-7; D is perhaps TRBD1 (5 bases). CDR3 in amino acids: CASSFQGSEQYF. DNA of the CDR3: TGTGCCAGCAGTTTTCAGGGCTCCGAGCAGTACTTC.